The rows below give T cell receptor beta chains drawn from one sample of a study of cytomegalovirus exposure and HLA in healthy donors. Here immunoSEQ multiplex PCR was the method, and the copy in TCRdb shows in-frame clones only, minus some. The top ten clones hold about 4.5% of a sample with under 150,000 clones, about two thirds of them seen once. The sequenced sample consisted of PBMCs. The receptors originated from a man in his 60s in good health and CMV-seronegative. The CDR3 runs from the conserved cysteine through the conserved F or W. D genes are given only for firm matches. Some rows mark clone size as missing; the rest say once, few, many or name a class of expanded clone.

d_gene: TRBD2; v_gene: TRBV5-4; abundance: few; j_gene: TRBJ2-2; CDR3aa: CASSRLAGPRHTGELFF; CDR3nt: TGTGCCAGCAGCAGACTAGCGGGACCCCGCCACACCGGGGAGCTGTTTTTT
d_gene: -; v_gene: TRBV6-4; abundance: once; j_gene: TRBJ2-3; CDR3aa: CASSRESTDTQYF; CDR3nt: TGTGCCAGCAGCCGAGAAAGCACAGATACGCAGTATTTT
d_gene: -; v_gene: TRBV15; abundance: once; j_gene: TRBJ2-5; CDR3aa: CATSRVSGGETQYF; CDR3nt: TGTGCCACCAGCAGAGTATCGGGTGGCGAGACCCAGTACTTC
d_gene: -; v_gene: TRBV7-7; abundance: -; j_gene: TRBJ2-2; CDR3aa: CASRSQEYAGELFF; CDR3nt: TGTGCCAGCAGATCCCAGGAATACGCCGGGGAGCTGTTTTTT
d_gene: -; v_gene: TRBV20-1; abundance: -; j_gene: TRBJ2-3; CDR3aa: CSARDTDTQYF; CDR3nt: TGCAGTGCACGGGACACAGATACGCAGTATTTT
d_gene: TRBD1; v_gene: TRBV2; abundance: -; j_gene: TRBJ1-4; CDR3aa: CASSLGQAGGLGEKLFF; CDR3nt: TGTGCCAGCAGTCTGGGGCAGGCAGGGGGCTTGGGTGAAAAACTGTTTTTT
d_gene: -; v_gene: TRBV28; abundance: -; j_gene: TRBJ2-7; CDR3aa: CASTGQTYEQYF; CDR3nt: TGTGCCAGCACTGGACAGACCTACGAGCAGTACTTC
d_gene: -; v_gene: TRBV7-2; abundance: few; j_gene: TRBJ2-7; CDR3aa: CASSLIGTNLVEQYF; CDR3nt: TGTGCCAGCAGCTTAATAGGGACAAACCTCGTCGAGCAGTACTTC
d_gene: TRBD2; v_gene: TRBV7-3; abundance: -; j_gene: TRBJ2-1; CDR3aa: CASSLRLAGGNEQFF; CDR3nt: TGTGCCAGCAGCTTAAGACTAGCGGGAGGCAATGAGCAGTTCTTC
d_gene: -; v_gene: TRBV19; abundance: -; j_gene: TRBJ2-1; CDR3aa: CASSRGGDNEQFF; CDR3nt: TGTGCCAGTAGTCGCGGGGGCGACAATGAGCAGTTCTTC
d_gene: -; v_gene: TRBV28; abundance: -; j_gene: TRBJ1-3; CDR3aa: CASSLGPPSGNTIYF; CDR3nt: TGTGCCAGCAGTTTGGGCCCCCCATCTGGAAACACCATATATTTT
d_gene: TRBD2; v_gene: TRBV5-4; abundance: -; j_gene: TRBJ2-3; CDR3aa: CASSSGLAGTDTQYF; CDR3nt: TGTGCCAGCAGCTCGGGACTAGCGGGAACAGATACGCAGTATTTT
d_gene: TRBD2; v_gene: TRBV7-6; abundance: -; j_gene: TRBJ2-5; CDR3aa: CASSLGGRGGETQYF; CDR3nt: TGTGCCAGCAGCTTAGGCGGGAGGGGGGGGGAGACCCAGTACTTC
d_gene: -; v_gene: TRBV5-6; abundance: -; j_gene: TRBJ2-7; CDR3aa: CASSLGEYSYEQYF; CDR3nt: TGTGCCAGCAGCTTGGGAGAATACTCCTACGAGCAGTACTTC
d_gene: TRBD1; v_gene: TRBV7-8; abundance: -; j_gene: TRBJ1-6; CDR3aa: CASTLGTGHSPLHF; CDR3nt: TGTGCCAGCACCCTCGGGACAGGGCACTCACCCCTCCACTTT
d_gene: TRBD2; v_gene: TRBV4-2; abundance: -; j_gene: TRBJ2-6; CDR3aa: CASSQDRGGRAYGANVLTF; CDR3nt: TGTGCCAGCAGCCAAGATAGAGGCGGGAGGGCCTATGGGGCCAACGTCCTGACTTTC
d_gene: -; v_gene: TRBV6-5; abundance: -; j_gene: TRBJ2-2; CDR3aa: CASNKWARNTGELFF; CDR3nt: TGTGCCAGCAACAAATGGGCGCGCAACACCGGGGAGCTGTTTTTT
d_gene: TRBD2; v_gene: TRBV5-1; abundance: few; j_gene: TRBJ2-1; CDR3aa: CASSLFSGRGDEQFF; CDR3nt: TGCGCCAGCAGCTTGTTTAGCGGGAGAGGCGATGAGCAGTTCTTC
d_gene: TRBD2; v_gene: TRBV6-1; abundance: -; j_gene: TRBJ2-7; CDR3aa: CASQTSGSSYEQYF; CDR3nt: TGTGCCAGCCAAACTAGCGGGAGTTCCTACGAGCAGTACTTC
d_gene: TRBD1; v_gene: TRBV28; abundance: -; j_gene: TRBJ1-1; CDR3aa: CASRERDRNTEAFF; CDR3nt: TGTGCCAGCAGGGAGAGGGACAGGAACACTGAAGCTTTCTTT
d_gene: TRBD2; v_gene: TRBV18; abundance: few; j_gene: TRBJ2-1; CDR3aa: CASSPLASGAYNEQFF; CDR3nt: TGTGCCAGCTCACCATTAGCTAGCGGGGCTTACAATGAGCAGTTCTTC
d_gene: TRBD2; v_gene: TRBV29-1; abundance: few; j_gene: TRBJ2-1; CDR3aa: CSAPGLAGREQFF; CDR3nt: TGCAGCGCACCGGGACTAGCGGGAAGAGAGCAGTTCTTC
d_gene: -; v_gene: TRBV7-9; abundance: -; j_gene: TRBJ2-1; CDR3aa: CASSLFDNGQFF; CDR3nt: TGTGCCAGCAGCCTCTTCGACAACGGGCAGTTCTTC
d_gene: -; v_gene: TRBV19; abundance: -; j_gene: TRBJ2-2; CDR3aa: CASSIDWGLHTGELFF; CDR3nt: TGTGCCAGTAGTATAGATTGGGGACTGCACACCGGGGAGCTGTTTTTT
d_gene: TRBD1; v_gene: TRBV18; abundance: -; j_gene: TRBJ1-2; CDR3aa: CASSPGTGYGYTF; CDR3nt: TGTGCCAGCTCACCAGGGACAGGGTATGGCTACACCTTC
d_gene: TRBD1; v_gene: TRBV19; abundance: -; j_gene: TRBJ1-2; CDR3aa: CASSTRQGQGGGGYTF; CDR3nt: TGTGCCAGTAGTACAAGACAGGGTCAAGGTGGCGGTGGCTACACCTTC
d_gene: TRBD1; v_gene: TRBV14; abundance: -; j_gene: TRBJ2-1; CDR3aa: CASSLGQGRTYNEQFF; CDR3nt: TGTGCCAGCAGCCTTGGACAGGGACGCACATACAATGAGCAGTTCTTC
d_gene: -; v_gene: TRBV29-1; abundance: -; j_gene: TRBJ2-2; CDR3aa: CSGSGAGVGELFF; CDR3nt: TGCAGCGGTTCCGGGGCAGGGGTCGGGGAGCTGTTTTTT
d_gene: -; v_gene: TRBV15; abundance: -; j_gene: TRBJ2-1; CDR3aa: CATSRDREYNEQFF; CDR3nt: TGTGCCACCAGCAGAGATCGTGAGTACAATGAGCAGTTCTTC
d_gene: -; v_gene: TRBV14; abundance: few; j_gene: TRBJ2-3; CDR3aa: CASSHQGRPSTDTQYF; CDR3nt: TGTGCCAGCAGCCATCAGGGGCGACCTAGCACAGATACGCAGTATTTT